This is a list of T cell receptor beta chains from one sample in a study of OX40 agonist ivuxolimab in advanced cancers. Generated by immunoSEQ multiplex PCR, the TCRdb table keeps only in-frame clones and is missing some. In the table there are about 79,000 clones, approximately 85% of which are singletons. The starting material was CD4+ or CD8+ T cells sorted from blood, obtained in a trial of the OX40 agonist ivuxolimab. The origin of the receptors is an adult with an advanced solid tumor such as melanoma, head and neck, liver or kidney cancer. Both conserved end residues are part of each CDR3. D genes are given only for firm matches. Expanded clones are given a class, and other clones once, few, many or no size at all.

clone_size: .
d_call: .
j_call: TRBJ1-1
v_call: TRBV19
cdr3_nt: TGTGCCAGTAGTCCCTGGACAGCCGCAAACACTGAAGCTTTCTTT
cdr3_aa: CASSPWTAANTEAFF

clone_size: once
d_call: .
j_call: TRBJ2-7
v_call: TRBV21-1
cdr3_nt: TGTGCCAGCAGCAGTTTCTCCGGGACAGGGGGCGACTTTCTAGCGGGGATTACCTACGAGCAGTACTTC
cdr3_aa: CASSSFSGTGGDFLAGITYEQYF

clone_size: .
d_call: .
j_call: TRBJ1-4
v_call: TRBV16
cdr3_nt: TGTGCCAGCAGCCCCTCTGCGACCCTTGAAAAACTGTTTTTT
cdr3_aa: CASSPSATLEKLFF

clone_size: few
d_call: TRBD1
j_call: TRBJ1-2
v_call: TRBV5-1
cdr3_nt: TGCGCCAGCAGCTCGAAGACAGGGCCTGGGGGCTACACCTTC
cdr3_aa: CASSSKTGPGGYTF

clone_size: .
d_call: .
j_call: TRBJ2-2
v_call: TRBV5-1
cdr3_nt: TGCGCCGGCAGCCAGGGAGGTACGAACACCGGGGAGCTGTTTTTT
cdr3_aa: CAGSQGGTNTGELFF

clone_size: once
d_call: .
j_call: TRBJ2-2
v_call: TRBV7-3
cdr3_nt: TGTGCCAGCAGCGGCTCGAACACCGGGGAGCTGTTTTTT
cdr3_aa: CASSGSNTGELFF

clone_size: once
d_call: .
j_call: TRBJ2-7
v_call: TRBV27
cdr3_nt: TGTGCCAGCAGTTTAAACTGGGGGACCTACGAGCAGTACTTC
cdr3_aa: CASSLNWGTYEQYF

clone_size: .
d_call: .
j_call: TRBJ1-6
v_call: TRBV4-1
cdr3_nt: TGCGCCAGCAGCCAAGTCGATATGGGGTTCCATAATTCACCCCTCCACTTT
cdr3_aa: CASSQVDMGFHNSPLHF

clone_size: .
d_call: .
j_call: TRBJ1-1
v_call: TRBV9
cdr3_nt: TGTGCCAGCAGCGTAGGCCCGGCGAACACTGAAGCTTTCTTT
cdr3_aa: CASSVGPANTEAFF

clone_size: .
d_call: .
j_call: TRBJ2-5
v_call: TRBV5-5
cdr3_nt: TGTGCCAGCAGCTTAGGAGTCGTGGTGGAGACCCAGTACTTC
cdr3_aa: CASSLGVVVETQYF

clone_size: .
d_call: .
j_call: TRBJ1-3
v_call: TRBV13
cdr3_nt: TGTGCCAGCAGCTTCACAGGGTACTCTGGAAACACCATATATTTT
cdr3_aa: CASSFTGYSGNTIYF